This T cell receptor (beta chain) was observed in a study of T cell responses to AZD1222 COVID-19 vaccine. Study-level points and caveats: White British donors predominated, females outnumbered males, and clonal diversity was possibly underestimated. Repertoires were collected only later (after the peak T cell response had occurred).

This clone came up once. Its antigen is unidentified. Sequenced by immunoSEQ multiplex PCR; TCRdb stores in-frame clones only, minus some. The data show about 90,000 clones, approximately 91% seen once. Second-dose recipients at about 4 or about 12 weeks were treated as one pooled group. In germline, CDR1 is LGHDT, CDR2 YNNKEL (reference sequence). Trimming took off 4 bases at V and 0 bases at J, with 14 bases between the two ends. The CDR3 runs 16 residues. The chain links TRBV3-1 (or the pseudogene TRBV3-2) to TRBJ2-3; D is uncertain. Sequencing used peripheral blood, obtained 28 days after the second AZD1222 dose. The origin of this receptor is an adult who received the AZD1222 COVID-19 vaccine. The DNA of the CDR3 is TGTGCCAGCAGCCCAGGTGGTCTAACTAGCACAGATACGCAGTATTTT. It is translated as CASSPGGLTSTDTQYF.